A single sample is the source of the 19 T cell receptor beta chains below, sequenced in a study of T cell responses to AZD1222 COVID-19 vaccine. The table came from immunoSEQ multiplex PCR; TCRdb's copy has only in-frame clones and leaves some out. The sample carries roughly 100,000 clones, approximately 86% recorded once. The sequencing used peripheral blood, collected 28 days after the second dose of the MenACWY control vaccine. The receptors were gathered from an adult who received the MenACWY meningococcal vaccine as a control.

The chain carries TRBV28 and TRBJ1-2; D perhaps matches TRBD1 (5 bases). Germline CDR1 MDHEN, CDR2 SYDVKM. The ends were cut back, 3 bases at V and 10 bases at J, with 12 bases in the middle. The CDR3 contains 12 residues. CDR3 sequence reads: CASSFWGGTYTF. The CDR3 DNA reads TGTGCCAGCAGTTTTTGGGGGGGTACCTACACCTTC.

The chain's CDR3 is CASSAYSGTQYF. In nucleotides, the CDR3 is TGTGCCAGCAGCGCTTACAGTGGGACCCAGTACTTC. The J gene is TRBJ2-5, the V gene TRBV7-2; no clear D gene. V was pared by 5 bases and J by 7 bases, with 11 bases between. The germline V gene has CDR1 SGHTA and CDR2 FQGNSA. CDR3 size: 12 residues. The whole variable domain, remainder taken from reference TRBV7-2 and TRBJ2-5, is GAGVSQSPSNKVTEKGKDVELRCDPISGHTALYWYRQSLGQGLEFLIYFQGNSAPDKSGLPSDRFSAERTGGSVSTLTIQRTQQEDSAVYLCASSAYSGTQYFGPGTRLLVL.

This chain uses TRBV2 with TRBJ2-5, with D perhaps assigned TRBD1 or TRBD2 (5 bases each). Germline CDR1 and CDR2: SNHLY and FYNNEI. The CDR3 extends over 16 amino acids. V was pared by 6 bases and J by 5 bases, with 22 bases between. CDR3 sequence reads: CASRPRGLATGETQYF. DNA of the CDR3: TGTGCCAGCAGACCAAGGGGTCTAGCTACGGGGGAGACCCAGTACTTC.

The chain couples TRBV28 to TRBJ1-1; 7 bases align to TRBD1. This CDR3 has 13 residues. The germline CDR1 and CDR2 sequences are MDHEN and SYDVKM. V lost 2 bases, J lost 5 bases, and 2 bases stayed unmatched. In nucleotides, the CDR3 is TGTGCCAGCAGTTTAGGGACAGTTACTGAAGCTTTCTTT. It is translated as CASSLGTVTEAFF.

The CDR3 is CASSRGTGGSGNTIYF. DNA of the CDR3: TGCGCCAGCAGCCGGGGGACAGGGGGCTCTGGAAACACCATATATTTT. The rearrangement joins TRBV5-1 to TRBJ1-3, with 11 bases matching TRBD1. Germline-derived CDR1 and CDR2 are SGHRS and YFSETQ. Trimming removed 4 bases from V and 0 bases from J; junction bases left unmatched: 3. This CDR3 has 16 amino acids.

The chain recombines TRBV28 with TRBJ1-2; D may be TRBD1 (5 bases). CDR1 MDHEN and CDR2 SYDVKM come from the germline V gene. V was clipped by 2 bases and J by 3 bases, with 16 bases between them. This CDR3 has 16 residues. The CDR3 loop is CASSLIGRAGDYGYTF. CDR3 DNA sequence: TGTGCCAGCAGTTTAATTGGCAGGGCGGGGGACTATGGCTACACCTTC.

In this sample, this clone turned up a few times. The V and J genes are TRBV19 and TRBJ2-1; 9 bases are shared with TRBD2. The CDR3 runs to 16 residues. V trimming: 0 bases; J trimming: 7 bases; junction bases outside the gene matches: 7. The V gene's germline CDR1 is LNHDA and CDR2 SQIVND (reference sequence). The CDR3 loop is CASSIDSGGIGNEQFF. The CDR3 DNA reads TGTGCCAGTAGTATAGATAGCGGGGGTATAGGGAATGAGCAGTTCTTC. The whole variable domain, remainder taken from reference TRBV19 and TRBJ2-1, is DGGITQSPKYLFRKEGQNVTLSCEQNLNHDAMYWYRQDPGQGLRLIYYSQIVNDFQKGDIAEGYSVSREKKESFPLTVTSAQKNPTAFYLCASSIDSGGIGNEQFFGPGTRLTVL.

The V gene is TRBV7-9, the J gene TRBJ1-6; TRBD1 matches at 9 bases. V lost 10 bases to trimming and J lost 0 bases; unmatched junction nucleotides: 7. The CDR3 loop spans 16 amino acids. Germline CDR1 and CDR2: SEHNR and FQNEAQ (reference sequence). The CDR3 protein is CATGTGGGSYNSPLHF. The CDR3, as DNA: TGTGCCACCGGAACAGGGGGCGGCTCCTATAATTCACCCCTCCACTTT.

The CDR3 here is CASSSEYANSPLHF. DNA of the CDR3: TGTGCCAGCAGCTCCGAGTACGCTAATTCACCCCTCCACTTT. V usage is TRBV27 and J usage is TRBJ1-6, with D unresolved. Germline V CDR1 and CDR2: MNHEY, SMNVEV (reference sequence). The V end lost 6 bases, the J end lost 6 bases, and 12 bases lay between the germline ends. This CDR3 is 14 amino acids long.

This chain connects TRBV12-3 or TRBV12-4 to TRBJ1-2, with D possibly TRBD1 on 5 matching bases. V lost 6 bases and J 4 bases, leaving 12 bases between the germline ends. CDR3 size: 13 residues. The CDR3 nucleotides are TGTGCCAGCAGCCTCGTGGGGGGCTATGGCTACACCTTC. Translation gives CASSLVGGYGYTF.

The V and J genes are TRBV27 and TRBJ1-5; D is unresolved. V was cut by 3 bases and J by 7 bases, with 4 bases left in between. Germline V lookup: CDR1 MNHEY, CDR2 SMNVEV (reference sequence). The CDR3 sequence is 11 residues long. Written as DNA, the CDR3 is TGTGCCAGCAGTTTGCACCAGCCCCAGCATTTT. Protein: CASSLHQPQHF.

V and J are TRBV6-5 and TRBJ1-1, with no clear D. Germline CDR1 and CDR2: MNHEY and SVGAGI. The CDR3 is 15 amino acids. Trimming took off 0 bases at V and 2 bases at J, with 10 bases between the two ends. The CDR3 DNA is TGTGCCAGCAGTTACTCGATTGAGGGTAACACTGAAGCTTTCTTT. It codes for CASSYSIEGNTEAFF.

The rearrangement joins TRBV5-6 to TRBJ2-1; 9 positions match TRBD1. Losses at the gene ends were 3 bases for V and 7 bases for J; bases not matched to a gene: 8. CDR3 length: 15 residues. Germline V gene data show CDR1 as SGHDT and CDR2 as YYEEEE. The CDR3 nucleotides are TGTGCCAGCAGCTATACCGGGACAGGGTTAAATGAGCAGTTCTTC. It translates to CASSYTGTGLNEQFF. Supplemented by reference TRBV5-6 and TRBJ2-1, the full variable domain reads DAGVTQSPTHLIKTRGQQVTLRCSPKSGHDTVSWYQQALGQGPQFIFQYYEEEERQRGNFPDRFSGHQFPNYSSELNVNALLLGDSALYLCASSYTGTGLNEQFFGPGTRLTVL.

The gene calls are TRBV7-3 and TRBJ2-5, with TRBD1 as a possible D gene (6 bases). Trimming stripped 5 bases from V and 0 bases from J, with 16 bases between. The germline gives CDR1 SGHTA, CDR2 FQGTGA. The length of the CDR3 is 16 residues. The DNA for the CDR3 is TGTGCCAGCAGCCCACAGGGTTTAAGGGACCAAGAGACCCAGTACTTC. It codes for CASSPQGLRDQETQYF.

V usage is TRBV4-3 and J usage is TRBJ2-7, with D tentatively TRBD1 or TRBD2 (5 bases each). The V end lost 0 bases, the J end lost 4 bases, and 22 bases lay between the germline ends. CDR1 LGHNA and CDR2 YSLEER come from the germline V gene. The CDR3 consists of 18 residues. This CDR3 is CASSQESPARGVGYEQYF. As DNA, the CDR3 is TGCGCCAGCAGCCAAGAAAGCCCCGCGAGGGGCGTGGGGTACGAGCAGTACTTC.

This chain uses TRBV5-5 with TRBJ1-1, with a possible D match to TRBD1 (6 bases). The V end lost 1 base, the J end lost 1 base, and 8 bases lay between the germline ends. Germline CDR1 and CDR2: SGHKS and YYEKEE (reference sequence). This CDR3 region has 14 residues. In DNA, the CDR3 is TGTGCCAGCAGCTTGACGACAGGGAACACTGAAGCTTTCTTT. It is translated as CASSLTTGNTEAFF.

The chain links TRBV7-8 to TRBJ2-2; D call uncertain. Between the trimmed V and J ends, which lost 5 bases and 0 bases, there was a span of 7 bases. CDR1 is SGHVS, CDR2 FQNEAQ, per germline. CDR3 size: 14 residues. CDR3 bases: TGTGCCAGCAGCCGAGTCGCGAACACCGGGGAGCTGTTTTTT. It yields the protein CASSRVANTGELFF.

The chain is built from TRBV24-1 and TRBJ2-2; D is perhaps TRBD1 (5 bases). The CDR3 covers 15 residues. Trimming pared 8 bases from V and 1 base from J, leaving 13 bases between. Germline V lookup: CDR1 KGHDR, CDR2 SFDVKD. The chain's CDR3 is CATKDSTLNTGELFF. The CDR3 bases are TGTGCCACCAAAGACAGCACGCTGAACACCGGGGAGCTGTTTTTT.

The rearrangement links TRBV5-6 to TRBJ1-1; 7 bases are shared with TRBD1. CDR1 is SGHDT, CDR2 YYEEEE, per germline. The junction had 4 bases not matched to a gene; V was cut back by 6 bases and J by 5 bases. This CDR3 is 12 amino acids long. For the CDR3, the DNA is TGTGCCAGCACCATACAGGGGACTGAAGCTTTCTTT. Protein sequence: CASTIQGTEAFF.